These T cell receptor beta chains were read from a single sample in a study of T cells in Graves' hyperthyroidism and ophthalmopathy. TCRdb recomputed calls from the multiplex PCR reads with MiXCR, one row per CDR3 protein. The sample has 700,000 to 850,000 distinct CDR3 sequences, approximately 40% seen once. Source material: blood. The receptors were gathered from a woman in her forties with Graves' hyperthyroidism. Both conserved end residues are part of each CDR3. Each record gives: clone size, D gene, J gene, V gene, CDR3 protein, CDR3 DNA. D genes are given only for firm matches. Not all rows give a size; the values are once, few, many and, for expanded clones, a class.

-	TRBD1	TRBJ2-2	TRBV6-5	CASTLTGVTGELFF	TGTGCCAGCACTTTAACAGGGGTCACCGGGGAGCTGTTTTTT
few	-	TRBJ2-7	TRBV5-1	CASSLEGDNSYEQYF	TGCGCCAGCAGCTTGGAGGGGGACAACTCCTACGAGCAGTACTTC
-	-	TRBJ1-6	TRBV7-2	CASSLDRLGSPLHF	TGTGCCAGCAGCCTTGACAGGCTCGGGTCACCCCTCCACTTT
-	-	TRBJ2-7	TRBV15	CATSRDPGYSYEQYF	TGTGCCACCAGCAGAGATCCGGGGTACTCCTACGAGCAGTACTTC
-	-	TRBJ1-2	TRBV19	CASSIINYGYTF	TGTGCCAGTAGTATTATTAACTATGGCTACACCTTC
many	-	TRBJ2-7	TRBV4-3	CASSQAITYEQYF	TGCGCCAGCAGCCAAGCCATCACCTACGAGCAGTACTTC
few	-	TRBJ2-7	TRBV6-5	CASSYPGRAASSYEQYF	TGTGCCAGCAGTTATCCGGGCAGGGCCGCAAGCTCCTACGAGCAGTACTTC
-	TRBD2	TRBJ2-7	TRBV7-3	CASSLQLAGGYEQYF	TGTGCCAGCAGCTTACAGCTAGCGGGAGGTTACGAGCAGTACTTC
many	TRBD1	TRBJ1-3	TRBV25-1	CAEGRGRDGNTIYF	TGTGCCGAGGGAAGGGGGCGTGATGGAAACACCATATATTTT
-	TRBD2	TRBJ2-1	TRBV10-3	CAISEWALAGAYNEQFF	TGTGCCATCAGTGAATGGGCACTAGCGGGAGCCTACAATGAGCAGTTCTTC
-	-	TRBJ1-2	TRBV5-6	CASSLYQRYGYTF	TGTGCCAGCAGCTTATACCAGCGCTATGGCTACACCTTC
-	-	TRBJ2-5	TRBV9	CASSSVNLGTSQETQYF	TGTGCCAGCAGCTCCGTCAACCTGGGGACCTCGCAAGAGACCCAGTACTTC
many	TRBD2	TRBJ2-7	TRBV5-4	CASSLTSGNSYEQYF	TGTGCCAGCAGCTTGACTAGCGGGAATAGCTACGAGCAGTACTTC
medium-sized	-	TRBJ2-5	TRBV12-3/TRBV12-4	CASSLGETQYF	TGTGCCAGCAGCTTAGGAGAGACCCAGTACTTC
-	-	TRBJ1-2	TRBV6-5	CASGPTGALTSYGYTF	TGTGCCAGCGGCCCGACAGGAGCGCTGACGAGCTATGGCTACACCTTC
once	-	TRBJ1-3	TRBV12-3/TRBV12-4	CAGSLGTTSGNTIYF	TGTGCCGGCAGTTTGGGAACTACATCTGGAAACACCATATATTTT
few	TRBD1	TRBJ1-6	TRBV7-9	CASSDPRTGNNSPLHF	TGTGCCAGCAGCGATCCTAGGACAGGAAATAATTCACCCCTCCACTTT